Below, 13 T cell receptor beta chains from the same sample are listed, as sequenced in a study of neurological immune-mediated disorders. TCRdb processed the 5' RACE reads anew with MiXCR; each CDR3 protein has one entry. The repertoire includes approximately 82,000 distinct CDR3 sequences, just over 2.5% of them detected once, and roughly 1.2% sits in the top ten. The sample taken for sequencing was PBMCs. Receptor source: a woman in her thirties with multiple sclerosis.

This clonotype has a count of ten or more. The rearrangement links TRBV11-1 to TRBJ2-2; tentative D call: TRBD1 (6 bases). This CDR3 contains 13 residues. Trimming pared 5 bases from V and 6 bases from J, leaving 10 bases between. Germline-derived CDR1 and CDR2 are SGHAT and FQDESV (reference sequence). DNA for the CDR3: TGTGCCAGCAGCCGGACAGTATCCGGGGAGCTGTTTTTT. Its translation: CASSRTVSGELFF.

This clonotype was observed at least ten times. This chain connects TRBV7-9 to TRBJ2-7; TRBD1 matches at 11 bases. The V gene's germline CDR1 is SEHNR and CDR2 FQNEAQ (reference sequence). Trimming removed 6 bases from V and 3 bases from J; junction bases left unmatched: 7. The CDR3 is 15 amino acids. This chain's CDR3 is CASSSPGQGDYEQYF. In DNA form, the CDR3 reads TGTGCCAGCAGTTCTCCGGGACAGGGGGACTACGAGCAGTACTTC.

This clonotype has at least ten counts. The chain joins TRBV3-1 to TRBJ2-5, with 9 bases lining up with TRBD1. Germline V gene data show CDR1 as LGHDT and CDR2 as YNNKEL (reference sequence). V dropped 3 bases and J dropped 2; count of bases not matched to a gene: 4. The CDR3 sequence is 15 residues long. The CDR3 sequence is CASSQSGQGQETQYF. Written as DNA, the CDR3 is TGTGCCAGCAGCCAGTCCGGACAGGGGCAAGAGACCCAGTACTTC.

This clonotype was seen ten or more times. The V and J genes are TRBV18 and TRBJ2-1; the D is unclear. From germline, CDR1 is KGHSH and CDR2 LQKENI. Trimming took 2 bases from V and 6 from J, leaving 14 bases between them. The length of the CDR3 is 15 residues. The CDR3 coding sequence is TGTGCCAGCTCACCATCCGAAGGAAACCGCAATGAGCAGTTCTTC. Translation gives CASSPSEGNRNEQFF.

At least ten counts were recorded for this clonotype. V and J are TRBV27 and TRBJ2-7; perhaps TRBD2 as D (6 bases). Germline loops: CDR1 MNHEY, CDR2 SMNVEV (reference sequence). The V end was cut by 3 bases, the J end by 2 bases, with 11 bases between. The CDR3 runs 14 residues. CDR3 sequence reads: CASSLRGSAYEQYF. The CDR3 DNA reads as TGTGCCAGCAGTTTGCGGGGTTCCGCCTACGAGCAGTACTTC.

Points on this clonotype: This may be a read error, as it is one base from a much larger clone. As the CDR3 is not closed by the conserved phenylalanine or tryptophan, this likely results from a read error. The V gene is TRBV20-1, the J gene TRBJ2-7, with 9 positions matching TRBD2. The germline CDR1 and CDR2 sequences are DFQATT and SNEGSKA (reference sequence). CDR3 size: 14 residues. Trimming at V came to 4 bases and at J to 1 base, leaving 5 bases not matched to a gene. CDR3 sequence: CSATTSGRSYEQYC. CDR3 nucleotides: TGCAGTGCTACGACTAGCGGACGTTCCTACGAGCAGTACTGC.

This clonotype showed up many times. This chain links TRBV7-8 with TRBJ2-7, with TRBD1 matching 9 bases. Trimming cost V 5 bases and J 6 bases; bases outside gene matches: 8. CDR3 length: 14 residues. CDR1 SGHVS and CDR2 FQNEAQ come from the germline V gene. The CDR3 nucleotides read TGTGCCAGCAGCCTAGGGACAGGGAGTTTCGAGCAGTACTTC. Residues: CASSLGTGSFEQYF.

This clonotype was counted ten times or more. The chain combines TRBV20-1 with TRBJ1-2, with TRBD1 identical over 9 bases. CDR1 is DFQATT, CDR2 SNEGSKA, per germline (reference sequence). CDR3 length equals 15 residues. V shed 0 bases and J 4 bases; nucleotides not matched to a gene: 6. The CDR3 spells CSARDRDRDPYGYTF. CDR3 sequence (DNA): TGCAGTGCTAGAGATCGGGACAGGGACCCCTATGGCTACACCTTC.

This clonotype was detected ten times or more. The chain has TRBV12-3 or TRBV12-4 and TRBJ1-1, with D maybe TRBD1 (5 bases). This CDR3 has 17 amino acids. Trimming took off 4 bases at V and 7 bases at J, with 25 bases between the two ends. CDR3 protein: CASSSPIPGQGQGEAFF. In DNA, the CDR3 is TGTGCCAGCAGTTCTCCCATCCCCGGGCAGGGCCAGGGTGAAGCTTTCTTT.

This clonotype has at least ten counts. This chain connects TRBV20-1 to TRBJ2-7; the D is unclear. The CDR3 length is 14 residues. The V and J ends lost 0 bases and 4 bases respectively, with 13 bases between them. Germline loops: CDR1 DFQATT, CDR2 SNEGSKA (reference sequence). The CDR3 nucleotides read TGCAGTGCTAGAGACCCTAGTCACTGGTACGAGCAGTACTTC. Translated: CSARDPSHWYEQYF.

This clonotype was observed many times. The chain combines TRBV6-2 or TRBV6-3 with TRBJ2-6, with TRBD1 as a possible D gene (5 bases). V lost 7 bases, J lost 1 base, and 11 bases lay in between. This CDR3 is built from 15 residues. CDR1 and CDR2 from the germline V gene are MNHEY and SVGEGT. CDR3 sequence (DNA): TGTGCCAGCACCATCCAGGGTTCTGGGGCCAACGTCCTGACTTTC. This encodes CASTIQGSGANVLTF.

This clonotype was observed many times. This CDR3 reads CACAGTSDGEQFF. The CDR3 nucleotides read TGTGCCTGCGCCGGGACTAGCGATGGTGAGCAGTTCTTC. The chain links TRBV30 to TRBJ2-1, with 10 bases matching TRBD2. CDR3 length: 13 residues. Germline CDR1 GTSNPN, CDR2 SVGIG (reference sequence). V was clipped by 6 bases and J by 9 bases; unmatched bases: 8.

This clonotype was observed many times. This chain connects TRBV28 to TRBJ2-7; the match to TRBD2 covers 13 bases. This CDR3 spans 17 amino acids. Losses at the gene ends were 8 bases for V and 0 bases for J; bases not matched to a gene: 10. Germline CDR1 reads MDHEN; CDR2 reads SYDVKM. The CDR3 nucleotides read TGTGCCAGCCGGAAACCGGGACTAGCGGGGTCCTCCTACGAGCAGTACTTC. It yields the protein CASRKPGLAGSSYEQYF.